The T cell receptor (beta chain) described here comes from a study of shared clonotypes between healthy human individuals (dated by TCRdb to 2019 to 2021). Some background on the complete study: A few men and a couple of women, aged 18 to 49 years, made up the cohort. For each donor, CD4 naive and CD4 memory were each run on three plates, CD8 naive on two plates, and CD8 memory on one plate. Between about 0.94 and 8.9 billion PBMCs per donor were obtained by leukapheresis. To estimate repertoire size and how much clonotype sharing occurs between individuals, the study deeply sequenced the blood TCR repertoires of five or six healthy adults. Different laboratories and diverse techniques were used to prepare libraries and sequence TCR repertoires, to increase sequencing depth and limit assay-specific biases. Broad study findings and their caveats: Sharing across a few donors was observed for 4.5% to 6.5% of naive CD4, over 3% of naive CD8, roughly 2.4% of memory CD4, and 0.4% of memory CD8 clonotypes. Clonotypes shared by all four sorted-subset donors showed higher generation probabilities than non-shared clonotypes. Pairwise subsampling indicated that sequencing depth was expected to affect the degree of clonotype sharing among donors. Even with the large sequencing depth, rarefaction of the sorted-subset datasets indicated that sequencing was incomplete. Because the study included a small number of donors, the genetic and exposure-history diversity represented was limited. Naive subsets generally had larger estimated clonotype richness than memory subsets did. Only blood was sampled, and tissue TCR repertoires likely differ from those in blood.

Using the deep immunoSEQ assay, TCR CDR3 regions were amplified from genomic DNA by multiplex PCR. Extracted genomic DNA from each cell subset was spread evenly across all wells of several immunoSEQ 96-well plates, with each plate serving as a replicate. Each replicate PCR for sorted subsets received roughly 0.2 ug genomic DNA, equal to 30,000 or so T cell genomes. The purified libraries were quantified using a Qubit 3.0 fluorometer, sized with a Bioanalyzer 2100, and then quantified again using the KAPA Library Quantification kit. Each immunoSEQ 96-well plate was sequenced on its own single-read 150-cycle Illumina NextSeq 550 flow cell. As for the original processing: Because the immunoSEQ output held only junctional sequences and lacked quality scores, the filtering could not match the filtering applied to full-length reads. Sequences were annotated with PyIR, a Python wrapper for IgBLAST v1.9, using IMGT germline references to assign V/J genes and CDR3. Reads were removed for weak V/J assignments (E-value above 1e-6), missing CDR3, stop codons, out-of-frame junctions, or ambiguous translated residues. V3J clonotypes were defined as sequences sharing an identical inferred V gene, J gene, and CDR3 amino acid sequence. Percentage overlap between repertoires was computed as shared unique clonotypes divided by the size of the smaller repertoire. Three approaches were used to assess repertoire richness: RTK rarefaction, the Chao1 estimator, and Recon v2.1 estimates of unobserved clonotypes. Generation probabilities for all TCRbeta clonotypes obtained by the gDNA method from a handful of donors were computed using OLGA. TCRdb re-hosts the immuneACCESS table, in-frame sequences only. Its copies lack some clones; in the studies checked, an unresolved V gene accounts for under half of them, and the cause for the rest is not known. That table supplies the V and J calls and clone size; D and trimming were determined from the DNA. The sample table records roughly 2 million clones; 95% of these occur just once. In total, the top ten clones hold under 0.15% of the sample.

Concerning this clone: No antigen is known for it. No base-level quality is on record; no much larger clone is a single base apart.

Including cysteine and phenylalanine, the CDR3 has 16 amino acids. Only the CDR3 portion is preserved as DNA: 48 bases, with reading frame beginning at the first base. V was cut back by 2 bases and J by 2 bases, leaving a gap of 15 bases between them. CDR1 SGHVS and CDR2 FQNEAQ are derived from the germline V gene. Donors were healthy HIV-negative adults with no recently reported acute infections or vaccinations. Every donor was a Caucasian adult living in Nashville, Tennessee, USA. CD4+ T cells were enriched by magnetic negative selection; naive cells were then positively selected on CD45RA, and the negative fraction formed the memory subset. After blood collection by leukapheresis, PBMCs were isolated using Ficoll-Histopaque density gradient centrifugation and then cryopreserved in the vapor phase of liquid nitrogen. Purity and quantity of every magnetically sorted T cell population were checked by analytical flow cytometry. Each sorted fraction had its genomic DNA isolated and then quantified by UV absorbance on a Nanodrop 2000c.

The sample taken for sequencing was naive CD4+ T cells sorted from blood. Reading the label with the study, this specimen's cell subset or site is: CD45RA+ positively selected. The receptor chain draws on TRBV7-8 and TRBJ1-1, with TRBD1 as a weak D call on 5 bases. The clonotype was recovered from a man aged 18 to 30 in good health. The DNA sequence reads TGTGCCAGCAGCTTACTTGCAGGGTATACAAACACTGAAGCTTTCTTT. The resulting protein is CASSLLAGYTNTEAFF.